This TCR beta chain comes out of a study of response to subunit inactivated influenza vaccine. Whole-study results and caveats: Each seasonal flu vaccination may recruit only limited new T cells, authors suggested.

This clonotype was detected many times. The antigen remains unidentified. The ends lost 4 bases at V and 7 bases at J; junction bases unmatched: 24. This CDR3 has 22 amino acids. Germline CDR1 is MDHEN and CDR2 is SYDVKM. TCRdb analysed the RT-PCR reads with MiXCR anew, one entry per CDR3 protein. Found here are some 180,000 distinct CDR3 sequences, about 9% of them singletons; the top ten hold approximately 10%. The gene calls are TRBV28 and TRBJ2-2; 13 nucleotides match TRBD2. Sample: non-naive T cells sorted from PBMCs, taken on the day of vaccination. This clonotype was sampled from a man aged 45-65 years who received an inactivated influenza vaccine. CDR3 nucleotides: TGTGCCAGCAGTTCCGTCGTCTCCTCCGTAACTAGCGGGAGGGCCGGTGGCGGGGAGCTGTTTTTT. It codes for CASSSVVSSVTSGRAGGGELFF.